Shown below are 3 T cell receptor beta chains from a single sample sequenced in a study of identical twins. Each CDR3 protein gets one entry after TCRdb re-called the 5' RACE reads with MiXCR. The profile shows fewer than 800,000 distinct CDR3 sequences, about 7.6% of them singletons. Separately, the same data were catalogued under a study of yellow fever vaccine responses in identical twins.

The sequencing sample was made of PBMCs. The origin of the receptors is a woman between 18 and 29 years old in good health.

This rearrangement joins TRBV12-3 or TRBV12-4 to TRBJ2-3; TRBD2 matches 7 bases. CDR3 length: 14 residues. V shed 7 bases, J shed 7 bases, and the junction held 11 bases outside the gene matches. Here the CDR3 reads CASTTGGGVNTQYF. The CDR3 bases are TGTGCCAGCACCACTGGGGGGGGTGTAAATACGCAGTATTTT.

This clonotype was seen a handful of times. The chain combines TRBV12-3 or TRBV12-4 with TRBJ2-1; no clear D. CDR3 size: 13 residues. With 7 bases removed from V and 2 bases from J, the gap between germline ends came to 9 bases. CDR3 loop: CASTPTTYNEQFF. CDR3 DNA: TGTGCCAGCACCCCGACAACCTACAATGAGCAGTTCTTC.

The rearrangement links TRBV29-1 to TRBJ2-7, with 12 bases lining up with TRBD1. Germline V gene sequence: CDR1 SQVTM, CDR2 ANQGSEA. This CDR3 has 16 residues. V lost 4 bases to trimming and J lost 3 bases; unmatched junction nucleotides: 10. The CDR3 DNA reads TGCAGCGTTGGGGGCCGGGGGACAGGGGGCTTCTACGAGCAGTACTTC. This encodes CSVGGRGTGGFYEQYF.